This TCR beta chain was captured in a study of OX40 agonist ivuxolimab in advanced cancers. The overall study: Roughly two fifths of patients had received prior checkpoint inhibitor therapy.

TCRdb keeps only in-frame clones here, not all; method: immunoSEQ multiplex PCR. This sample carries over 75,000 clones, less than 95% of them seen once, and the ten largest clones take roughly 8.9%. CDR1 is SGDLS and CDR2 is YYNGEE in the germline V gene. The CDR3 contains 16 residues. Trimming removed 3 bases at V and 0 bases at J, with 14 bases between. This TCR derives from an adult with an advanced solid tumor such as melanoma, head and neck, liver or kidney cancer. The starting material was CD4+ or CD8+ T cells sorted from blood, obtained in a trial of the OX40 agonist ivuxolimab. The chain joins TRBV9 to TRBJ2-3, with D perhaps TRBD1 (6 bases). CDR3 residues: CASSALGQSSTDTQYF. The CDR3 bases are TGTGCCAGCAGCGCCCTGGGACAATCTAGCACAGATACGCAGTATTTT.